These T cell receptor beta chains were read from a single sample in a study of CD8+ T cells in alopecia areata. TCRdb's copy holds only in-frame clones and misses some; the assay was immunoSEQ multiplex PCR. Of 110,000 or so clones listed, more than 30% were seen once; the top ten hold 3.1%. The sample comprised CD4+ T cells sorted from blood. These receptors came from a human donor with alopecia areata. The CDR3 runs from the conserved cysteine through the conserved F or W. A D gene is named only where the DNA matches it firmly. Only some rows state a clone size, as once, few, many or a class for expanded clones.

CDR3aa: CASSRRTGGTEAFF; CDR3nt: TGTGCCAGTAGTAGAAGGACAGGGGGCACTGAAGCTTTCTTT; j_gene: TRBJ1-1; v_gene: TRBV19; d_gene: TRBD1; abundance: many
CDR3aa: CASSAGTATQYF; CDR3nt: TGTGCCAGCAGCGCCGGAACGGCAACGCAGTATTTT; j_gene: TRBJ2-3; v_gene: TRBV4-1; d_gene: -; abundance: -
CDR3aa: CASSRVWGTSTDTQYF; CDR3nt: TGTGCCAGCAGCCGAGTCTGGGGGACTAGCACAGATACGCAGTATTTT; j_gene: TRBJ2-3; v_gene: TRBV7-2; d_gene: -; abundance: few
CDR3aa: CSVVDTGLRDNEQFF; CDR3nt: TGCAGCGTTGTAGATACGGGACTTCGTGACAATGAGCAGTTCTTC; j_gene: TRBJ2-1; v_gene: TRBV29-1; d_gene: -; abundance: few
CDR3aa: CASSLNRGTRDTQYF; CDR3nt: TGCGCCAGCAGCCTTAACAGGGGAACGCGGGATACGCAGTATTTT; j_gene: TRBJ2-3; v_gene: TRBV5-1; d_gene: TRBD1; abundance: -
CDR3aa: CASSSAGSGANVLTF; CDR3nt: TGTGCCAGCAGTTCAGCCGGGTCCGGGGCCAACGTCCTGACTTTC; j_gene: TRBJ2-6; v_gene: TRBV7-2; d_gene: -; abundance: -
CDR3aa: CSVEGGADEQYF; CDR3nt: TGCAGCGTTGAAGGCGGAGCGGACGAGCAGTACTTC; j_gene: TRBJ2-7; v_gene: TRBV29-1; d_gene: -; abundance: -
CDR3aa: CASSGQQGVYGYTF; CDR3nt: TGTGCCAGCAGCGGTCAGCAGGGGGTCTATGGCTACACCTTC; j_gene: TRBJ1-2; v_gene: TRBV7-2; d_gene: TRBD1; abundance: -
CDR3aa: CASSSPDRGHRGYTF; CDR3nt: TGTGCCAGCAGTTCGCCGGACAGGGGGCATCGTGGCTACACCTTC; j_gene: TRBJ1-2; v_gene: TRBV27; d_gene: TRBD1; abundance: -
CDR3aa: CSVTAGRGNYGYTF; CDR3nt: TGCAGCGTGACCGCCGGCAGGGGCAACTATGGCTACACCTTC; j_gene: TRBJ1-2; v_gene: TRBV29-1; d_gene: -; abundance: -
CDR3aa: CASSLRVLGGELFF; CDR3nt: TGCGCCAGCAGCCTCCGAGTCCTCGGCGGGGAGCTGTTTTTT; j_gene: TRBJ2-2; v_gene: TRBV5-1; d_gene: -; abundance: -
CDR3aa: CASSVAGIAGLRMNTGELFF; CDR3nt: TGTGCCAGCAGCGTAGCTGGAATAGCGGGGTTAAGGATGAACACCGGGGAGCTGTTTTTT; j_gene: TRBJ2-2; v_gene: TRBV9; d_gene: TRBD2; abundance: few
CDR3aa: CSVDPGREGEIF; CDR3nt: TGCAGCGTTGATCCCGGGCGGGAGGGTGAGATCTTC; j_gene: TRBJ2-1; v_gene: TRBV29-1; d_gene: TRBD2; abundance: few
CDR3aa: CASSPSSYEQYF; CDR3nt: TGTGCCAGCAGCCCTAGCTCCTACGAGCAGTACTTC; j_gene: TRBJ2-7; v_gene: TRBV7-2; d_gene: -; abundance: few
CDR3aa: CSVAATNEKLFF; CDR3nt: TGCAGCGTGGCCGCAACTAATGAAAAACTGTTTTTT; j_gene: TRBJ1-4; v_gene: TRBV29-1; d_gene: -; abundance: -
CDR3aa: CSVQGALTTEAFF; CDR3nt: TGCAGCGTTCAGGGGGCGCTGACCACTGAAGCTTTCTTT; j_gene: TRBJ1-1; v_gene: TRBV29-1; d_gene: TRBD1; abundance: few
CDR3aa: CSVGGRGLDGYTF; CDR3nt: TGCAGCGTGGGGGGCCGAGGGCTTGATGGCTACACCTTC; j_gene: TRBJ1-2; v_gene: TRBV29-1; d_gene: -; abundance: -
CDR3aa: CASRPGVGETQYF; CDR3nt: TGTGCCAGCAGACCAGGGGTTGGGGAGACCCAGTACTTC; j_gene: TRBJ2-5; v_gene: TRBV2; d_gene: -; abundance: -
CDR3aa: CSVDSGDLYGYTF; CDR3nt: TGCAGCGTTGACTCAGGGGACCTCTATGGCTACACCTTC; j_gene: TRBJ1-2; v_gene: TRBV29-1; d_gene: -; abundance: -
CDR3aa: CASSWSGTGSSQPSYEQYF; CDR3nt: TGTGCCAGCAGCTGGTCCGGGACAGGAAGCTCTCAACCTTCCTACGAGCAGTACTTC; j_gene: TRBJ2-7; v_gene: TRBV5-6; d_gene: TRBD1; abundance: once
CDR3aa: CASGGSQETQYF; CDR3nt: TGTGCCAGCGGGGGCTCCCAAGAGACCCAGTACTTC; j_gene: TRBJ2-5; v_gene: TRBV5-4; d_gene: -; abundance: few
CDR3aa: CAISGLPADEQYF; CDR3nt: TGTGCCATCAGTGGGCTCCCGGCAGATGAGCAGTACTTC; j_gene: TRBJ2-7; v_gene: TRBV10-3; d_gene: -; abundance: few
CDR3aa: CASSFGVGWRTDTQYF; CDR3nt: TGTGCCAGCAGCTTCGGGGTCGGGTGGCGCACAGATACGCAGTATTTT; j_gene: TRBJ2-3; v_gene: TRBV5-4; d_gene: -; abundance: -
CDR3aa: CASSQGNSPLHF; CDR3nt: TGCGCCAGCAGTCAAGGGAATTCACCCCTCCACTTT; j_gene: TRBJ1-6; v_gene: TRBV23-1; d_gene: -; abundance: -
CDR3aa: CSGGQTNTEAFF; CDR3nt: TGCAGCGGGGGACAGACGAACACTGAAGCTTTCTTT; j_gene: TRBJ1-1; v_gene: TRBV29-1; d_gene: TRBD1; abundance: few
CDR3aa: CSVDGYGNTIYF; CDR3nt: TGCAGCGTTGACGGCTACGGAAACACCATATATTTT; j_gene: TRBJ1-3; v_gene: TRBV29-1; d_gene: -; abundance: -
CDR3aa: CASSWTSGGHEQFF; CDR3nt: TGCGCCAGCAGCTGGACTAGCGGGGGACATGAGCAGTTCTTC; j_gene: TRBJ2-1; v_gene: TRBV5-1; d_gene: TRBD2; abundance: -
CDR3aa: CASTPSNSGANVLTF; CDR3nt: TGTGCCAGTACCCCCAGCAACTCTGGGGCCAACGTCCTGACTTTC; j_gene: TRBJ2-6; v_gene: TRBV19; d_gene: -; abundance: few
CDR3aa: CSVGRERANTEAFF; CDR3nt: TGCAGCGTTGGCCGGGAACGGGCCAACACTGAAGCTTTCTTT; j_gene: TRBJ1-1; v_gene: TRBV29-1; d_gene: -; abundance: few
CDR3aa: CASSLDGLGVLYGYTF; CDR3nt: TGTGCCAGCAGCTTAGATGGCTTGGGAGTCCTCTATGGCTACACCTTC; j_gene: TRBJ1-2; v_gene: TRBV7-2; d_gene: -; abundance: few
CDR3aa: CASSPIGYGRAGETQYF; CDR3nt: TGTGCCAGCAGTCCGATTGGGTACGGGAGGGCCGGAGAGACCCAGTACTTC; j_gene: TRBJ2-5; v_gene: TRBV28; d_gene: TRBD2; abundance: few
CDR3aa: CASSLYRQGPHEQYF; CDR3nt: TGTGCCAGCAGCCTCTACAGACAGGGTCCCCACGAGCAGTACTTC; j_gene: TRBJ2-7; v_gene: TRBV14; d_gene: TRBD1; abundance: -
CDR3aa: CASSPSWGEGETQYF; CDR3nt: TGTGCCAGCAGCCCTTCGTGGGGCGAGGGAGAGACCCAGTACTTC; j_gene: TRBJ2-5; v_gene: TRBV7-2; d_gene: -; abundance: -
CDR3aa: CSVSHRGWDTGELFF; CDR3nt: TGCAGCGTTTCTCACAGGGGGTGGGATACCGGGGAGCTGTTTTTT; j_gene: TRBJ2-2; v_gene: TRBV29-1; d_gene: TRBD1; abundance: -
CDR3aa: CSVILAQGGQETQYF; CDR3nt: TGCAGCGTAATACTCGCGCAGGGGGGGCAAGAGACCCAGTACTTC; j_gene: TRBJ2-5; v_gene: TRBV29-1; d_gene: -; abundance: -
CDR3aa: CASSLVQARADTQYF; CDR3nt: TGCGCCAGCAGCTTGGTCCAGGCTAGGGCAGATACGCAGTATTTT; j_gene: TRBJ2-3; v_gene: TRBV5-1; d_gene: -; abundance: -
CDR3aa: CASSRSAGGVEQYF; CDR3nt: TGTGCCAGCAGTCGGTCCGCAGGAGGCGTCGAGCAGTACTTC; j_gene: TRBJ2-7; v_gene: TRBV9; d_gene: -; abundance: -
CDR3aa: CAWSLGRASYEQYF; CDR3nt: TGTGCCTGGAGTCTCGGCCGCGCCTCCTACGAGCAGTACTTC; j_gene: TRBJ2-7; v_gene: TRBV30; d_gene: -; abundance: once
CDR3aa: CASTRSPRTGELFF; CDR3nt: TGTGCCAGCACACGGTCCCCCCGGACCGGGGAGCTGTTTTTT; j_gene: TRBJ2-2; v_gene: TRBV2; d_gene: -; abundance: -
CDR3aa: CASSPQAVAGFDNEQFF; CDR3nt: TGTGCCAGCAGCCCCCAGGCTGTAGCGGGCTTCGACAATGAGCAGTTCTTC; j_gene: TRBJ2-1; v_gene: TRBV14; d_gene: TRBD2; abundance: few
CDR3aa: CASSLGPGRETQYF; CDR3nt: TGTGCCAGCAGCTTAGGGCCAGGTCGGGAGACCCAGTACTTC; j_gene: TRBJ2-5; v_gene: TRBV7-9; d_gene: -; abundance: few
CDR3aa: CASVGTDTQYF; CDR3nt: TGTGCCAGCGTGGGCACAGATACGCAGTATTTT; j_gene: TRBJ2-3; v_gene: TRBV7-9; d_gene: -; abundance: few
CDR3aa: CSVGKSRVSYEQYF; CDR3nt: TGCAGCGTTGGAAAAAGCAGGGTCTCCTACGAGCAGTACTTC; j_gene: TRBJ2-7; v_gene: TRBV29-1; d_gene: -; abundance: -
CDR3aa: CSVERGGGGTDTQYF; CDR3nt: TGCAGCGTTGAACGCGGGGGCGGAGGTACAGATACGCAGTATTTT; j_gene: TRBJ2-3; v_gene: TRBV29-1; d_gene: -; abundance: few
CDR3aa: CASSPLGDTQYF; CDR3nt: TGTGCCAGCTCACCACTTGGAGATACGCAGTATTTT; j_gene: TRBJ2-3; v_gene: TRBV18; d_gene: -; abundance: -
CDR3aa: CASSPPSPYEQYF; CDR3nt: TGTGCCAGCAGCCCCCCGTCCCCCTACGAGCAGTACTTC; j_gene: TRBJ2-7; v_gene: TRBV9; d_gene: -; abundance: -
CDR3aa: CASGGASGRSYEQYF; CDR3nt: TGTGCCAGCGGTGGGGCTAGCGGGAGGAGCTACGAGCAGTACTTC; j_gene: TRBJ2-7; v_gene: TRBV2; d_gene: TRBD2; abundance: -
CDR3aa: CASTPGGDRSIQYF; CDR3nt: TGTGCCAGCACTCCTGGGGGGGACAGATCCATTCAGTACTTC; j_gene: TRBJ2-4; v_gene: TRBV25-1; d_gene: -; abundance: -
CDR3aa: CASSQRGRAADEQYF; CDR3nt: TGCGCCAGCAGCCAAAGAGGGAGGGCCGCCGACGAGCAGTACTTC; j_gene: TRBJ2-7; v_gene: TRBV4-1; d_gene: TRBD2; abundance: -
CDR3aa: CATRTGEGTGYTF; CDR3nt: TGTGCCACCCGGACAGGGGAAGGGACTGGCTACACCTTC; j_gene: TRBJ1-2; v_gene: TRBV10-3; d_gene: TRBD1; abundance: -
CDR3aa: CSVEPTGGPQYF; CDR3nt: TGCAGCGTTGAGCCAACAGGCGGACCTCAGTACTTC; j_gene: TRBJ2-4; v_gene: TRBV29-1; d_gene: -; abundance: -
CDR3aa: CASSLFPARGRYGYTF; CDR3nt: TGTGCCAGCAGTTTATTTCCAGCCAGGGGGCGGTACGGCTACACCTTC; j_gene: TRBJ1-2; v_gene: TRBV28; d_gene: TRBD1; abundance: few
CDR3aa: CASSSTRGYTF; CDR3nt: TGTGCCAGCAGTTCGACGAGAGGCTACACCTTC; j_gene: TRBJ1-2; v_gene: TRBV28; d_gene: -; abundance: few
CDR3aa: CSVANRGTFYEQYF; CDR3nt: TGCAGCGTGGCTAACAGGGGAACATTCTACGAGCAGTACTTC; j_gene: TRBJ2-7; v_gene: TRBV29-1; d_gene: TRBD1; abundance: few